This TCR beta chain was identified in a study of regulatory T cells in long-lasting Graves disease. The time point denotes: newly diagnosed GD, antithyroid drugs for less than 3 months. From RNA extracted from PBMCs, the TCR library was made. iRepertoire HTBI primers and Arm-PCR of CDR3 regions built TCR beta libraries. TCRdb redid the calling of the multiplex PCR reads with MiXCR, one entry per CDR3 protein. The repertoire holds just over 600,000 distinct CDR3 sequences, with approximately 15% as singletons. Germline V lookup: CDR1 MNHNS, CDR2 SASEGT. V was clipped by 7 bases and J by 4 bases; unmatched bases: 8. The CDR3 runs 14 residues. These same records also appear under a second study, on T cells in Graves' hyperthyroidism and ophthalmopathy. This second report adds: HTBI primers were employed in a first-round RT-PCR of the TCR CDR3. Model-based prediction identified ophthalmopathy a median around 6.7 months prior to its onset.

The chain combines TRBV6-1 with TRBJ2-3, with 7 nucleotides matching TRBD2. The receptor comes from a woman aged 30 to 39 with Graves disease. Material: peripheral blood mononuclear cells (PBMCs), obtained at new diagnosis, from a patient treated with antithyroid drugs. CDR3 residues: CASKRAGAPDTQYF. DNA for the CDR3: TGTGCCAGCAAGAGGGCGGGAGCCCCAGATACGCAGTATTTT.